Detailed here is one T cell receptor (beta chain). This entry belongs to a study of blood T cell repertoires in COVID-19. Study overall: Specimens from acute and convalescent COVID-19 originated in the United States, Italy and Spain. T cells, B-cell-depleted T cells, or PBMCs supplied cDNA or gDNA.

Trimming left V 2 bases short and J 11 bases short, with 18 bases between. The CDR3 sequence is 14 residues long. Germline loops: CDR1 KGHSH, CDR2 LQKENI. As processed by the authors: Reference gene primers were amplified, and this amplification served to estimate nucleated cell counts. TCRdb's table, derived via immunoSEQ multiplex PCR, lists solely in-frame clones and lacks some. From that table come the V and J calls and clone size; the DNA was used to work out D and trimming. The sample shows under 350,000 clones, 75% to 95% of them seen only once. The Seattle site enrolled patients during active infection and followed them longitudinally.

The sample comprised peripheral blood. This sequence originates from a woman younger than 45 with COVID-19, enrolled during active disease. The gene calls are TRBV18 and TRBJ1-1, with a possible D match to TRBD1 (6 bases). CDR3 amino acids: CASSPTGRMHVAFF. The CDR3 nucleotides read TGTGCCAGCTCACCAACAGGGAGAATGCATGTCGCTTTCTTT.